Detailed here is one T cell receptor (beta chain). The V gene lost 4 bases and the J gene lost 0 bases, with 15 bases spanning the gap. Per germline, CDR1 SNHLY and CDR2 FYNNEI. The CDR3 runs to 16 residues. This sample is drawn from a study of T cell repertoires in ileal Crohn's disease. Time point noted: neoterminal ileum biopsy at postoperative endoscopy, about 6 months after surgery. TCRdb keeps only in-frame clones here, not all; method: immunoSEQ multiplex PCR. The sample contains roughly 4,500 clones, 70% to 85% of which appear only once. The genes are TRBV2 and TRBJ1-2; D unresolved. This clonotype was obtained from an adult with Crohn's disease. The sample taken for sequencing was ileal tissue. The DNA for the CDR3 is TGTGCCAGCAGTGGTACGCCCCGGGCTTCTAACTATGGCTACACCTTC. Its translation: CASSGTPRASNYGYTF. Variable domain in full (rest from reference TRBV2 and TRBJ1-2): EPEVTQTPSHQVTQMGQEVILRCVPISNHLYFYWYRQILGQKVEFLVSFYNNEISEKSEIFDDQFSVERPDGSNFTLKIRSTKLEDSAMYFCASSGTPRASNYGYTFGSGTRLTVV.